A selection of T cell receptor beta chains follows, all from one sample in a study of T and B cells in COVID-19 patients. MiXCR, applied by TCRdb to the multiplex PCR reads, yields one record per CDR3 protein. The data show 17,000 or so distinct CDR3 sequences, 36% seen once. The sample was blood. Receptors originate from a human donor with active COVID-19. CDR3s include the opening cysteine and the closing phenylalanine or tryptophan. The D gene is left open where the match is weak. Not all rows give a size; the values are once, few, many and, for expanded clones, a class.

j_gene,d_gene,v_gene,abundance,CDR3nt,CDR3aa
TRBJ2-1,NA,TRBV24-1,NA,TGTGCCACCAGTGATTTGACTGAGCAGTTCTTC,CATSDLTEQFF
TRBJ2-4,NA,TRBV19,NA,TGTGCCAGTAGTTTTTACGGGGTACCCAAAAACATTCAGTACTTC,CASSFYGVPKNIQYF
TRBJ1-4,NA,TRBV19,medium-sized,TGTGCCAGTAGTAGAGACCCGGGGAGTGAAAAACTGTTTTTT,CASSRDPGSEKLFF
TRBJ2-2,NA,TRBV19,NA,TGTGCCAGTAGTATAGGTGGTGGGCGCTACACCGGGGAGCTGTTTTTT,CASSIGGGRYTGELFF
TRBJ1-2,TRBD1,TRBV7-6,NA,TGTGCCAGCAGCTTAGTATCCTTCGGGCAGGGGGCGAATGGCTACACCTTC,CASSLVSFGQGANGYTF
TRBJ1-2,TRBD1,TRBV19,NA,TGTGCCAGTAAAAAGGACAGGGAGTCTTGCTACACCTTC,CASKKDRESCYTF
TRBJ2-1,NA,TRBV29-1,NA,TGCAGCGTGCGGGACAGAGGTGAGCAGTTCTTC,CSVRDRGEQFF
TRBJ2-5,TRBD2,TRBV27,NA,TGTGCCAGCAGTTTATGGCGCGGGGGAGAGACCCAGTACTTC,CASSLWRGGETQYF
TRBJ1-4,NA,TRBV12-3/TRBV12-4,medium-sized,TGTGCCAGCAGTTTAGCGCTGGGGAAGAAACTGTTTTTT,CASSLALGKKLFF
TRBJ2-1,TRBD2,TRBV24-1,NA,TGTGCCACCAGTGATTTGGAAAGCGGGGGGGAGGTTTATGAGCAGTTCTTC,CATSDLESGGEVYEQFF
TRBJ1-1,NA,TRBV25-1,NA,TGTGCCAGCAGTCCCCAAGGCAGGGTGAAAAACACTGAAGCTTTCTTT,CASSPQGRVKNTEAFF
TRBJ2-5,NA,TRBV7-9,once,TGTGCCAGCAGCTTAAAGGCCGAGACCCAGTACTTC,CASSLKAETQYF
TRBJ2-7,NA,TRBV12-3/TRBV12-4,few,TGTGCCAGCAGTTTATCTTCCAGGGGCGAGCAGTACTTC,CASSLSSRGEQYF
TRBJ2-5,TRBD2,TRBV12-3/TRBV12-4,few,TGTGCCAGCAGTTCCAGACTAGCCACTACCCAGGAGACCCAGTACTTC,CASSSRLATTQETQYF
TRBJ2-3,NA,TRBV12-3/TRBV12-4,NA,TGTGCCAGCAGTTCCCACTGGCGGAGCACAGATACGCAGTATTTT,CASSSHWRSTDTQYF
TRBJ2-3,TRBD2,TRBV2,NA,TGTGCCAGCAGTGAACCCGGGGGGGCAGATACGCAGTATTTT,CASSEPGGADTQYF
TRBJ1-5,TRBD1,TRBV6-2/TRBV6-3,NA,TGTGCCAGCAGTTACGACAGGGTACACCATCAGCCCCAGCATTTT,CASSYDRVHHQPQHF
TRBJ2-3,TRBD2,TRBV7-6,few,TGTGCCAGCAGCTACGGGACTAGCGGGGGGGCCGAGGATACGCAGTATTTT,CASSYGTSGGAEDTQYF
TRBJ2-2,NA,TRBV5-1,few,TGCGCCAGCAGCTTCACCACAGGGACGAACACCGGGGAGCTGTTTTTT,CASSFTTGTNTGELFF
TRBJ2-1,TRBD2,TRBV10-3,few,TGTGCCAACTCCCCTAGCGGGGCCTACAATGAGCAGTTCTTC,CANSPSGAYNEQFF
TRBJ2-1,TRBD1,TRBV27,few,TGTGCCAGCAGTTTTAAGAACAGGGGGAAGAATGAGCAGTTCTTC,CASSFKNRGKNEQFF
TRBJ2-1,NA,TRBV13,few,TGTGCCAGCAGCTTAGTTGGGATAAACAATGAGCAGTTCTTC,CASSLVGINNEQFF
TRBJ2-5,TRBD2,TRBV10-3,once,TGTGCCATCAGTGGGGGACTAGCGGGGGTGGAGACCCAGTACTTC,CAISGGLAGVETQYF
TRBJ2-5,NA,TRBV6-5,NA,TGTGCCAGCACCCCCCGGGGCAGGGGACAAGAGACCCAGTACTTC,CASTPRGRGQETQYF
TRBJ1-1,NA,TRBV6-5,few,TGTGCCAGCAGTTACTCGATGAGGGACACTGAAGCTTTCTTT,CASSYSMRDTEAFF
TRBJ1-5,NA,TRBV18,NA,TGTGCCAGCTCACCGGACGGGGACAATCAGCCCCAGCATTTT,CASSPDGDNQPQHF
TRBJ2-5,NA,TRBV18,many,TGTGCCAGCTCACCGCGCGATCAAGAGACCCAGTACTTC,CASSPRDQETQYF
TRBJ2-5,TRBD1,TRBV18,few,TGTGCCAGCTCACGCTCCCGGGACAGCCATCCGTACTTC,CASSRSRDSHPYF
TRBJ2-1,TRBD1,TRBV6-5,few,TGTGCCAGCAGTGCAGAACAGGGGTTCAATGAGCAGTTCTTC,CASSAEQGFNEQFF
TRBJ2-2,TRBD1,TRBV5-4,NA,TGTGCCAGCAGCCTGGGACAGGGTTACACCGGGGAGCTGTTTTTT,CASSLGQGYTGELFF
TRBJ1-6,NA,TRBV6-1,once,TGTGCCAGCAGTGAAGAGGGGCGCTCCCCCATATGGAAATCACCCCTCCACTTT,CASSEEGRSPIWKSPLHF
TRBJ2-4,NA,TRBV19,few,TGTGCCAGTACTCCTTCGGGTTTTCTAGCCAAAAACATTCAGTACTTC,CASTPSGFLAKNIQYF
TRBJ1-4,NA,TRBV6-5,medium-sized,TGTGCCAGCAGCCGGACGGGTGAAAAACTGTTTTTT,CASSRTGEKLFF
TRBJ2-1,TRBD2,TRBV19,medium-sized,TGTGCCAGTAAAGAGCGGGGGGGGAATTCCAACAATGAGCAGTTCTTC,CASKERGGNSNNEQFF
TRBJ2-5,TRBD1,TRBV29-1,medium-sized,TGCAGCGTTGAGAGAACAGGGGTTGGGACCCAGTACTTC,CSVERTGVGTQYF
TRBJ2-3,NA,TRBV5-1,NA,TGCGCCAGCAGCCTAGGGGGGTGGGGAACAGATACGCAGTATTTT,CASSLGGWGTDTQYF
TRBJ1-2,NA,TRBV6-5,few,TGTGCCAGCAGTTACTTGAGGGGGAACTATGGCTACACCTTC,CASSYLRGNYGYTF
TRBJ1-2,NA,TRBV27,NA,TGTGCCAGGAGTCCAGACATCAAGGGCTCCGGCTCTGGCTACACCTTC,CARSPDIKGSGSGYTF
TRBJ2-1,NA,TRBV5-5,NA,TGTGCCAGTCGGTCGGGGGTCTCCTACAATGAGCAGTTCTTC,CASRSGVSYNEQFF
TRBJ2-3,TRBD2,TRBV6-5,NA,TGTGCCAGCAGTCCTAGCGGGGGGGCGGATACGCAGTATTTT,CASSPSGGADTQYF